One sample yielded the 20 T cell receptor beta chains listed below, sequenced in a study of molecular identifiers for immune sequencing clone quantification. TCRdb reanalysed the PCR reads using MiXCR and keeps one entry per CDR3 protein. Here the sample spans some 590,000 distinct CDR3 sequences, 25% being singletons. Material for sequencing was naive CD8+ T cells from blood, with Jurkat cell RNA spiked in. Subset in this sample: FACS-sorted CD8+CD4-CCR7+CD45RA+ naive T cells. The receptor set was obtained from a human donor in good health. Some libraries in this study had Jurkat cell RNA spiked in.

This clonotype was recorded a few times. The chain carries TRBV7-8 and TRBJ2-1, with D perhaps matching TRBD1 (5 bases). This CDR3 is built from 16 residues. CDR1 and CDR2 from the germline V gene are SGHVS and FQNEAQ. Trimming pared 2 bases from V and 1 base from J, leaving 12 bases between. For the CDR3, the DNA is TGTGCCAGCAGCTTAAGGGGCGGCACGTCCTACAATGAGCAGTTCTTC. Its protein product is CASSLRGGTSYNEQFF. Combining the CDR3 with reference TRBV7-8 and TRBJ2-1 gives the whole variable domain GAGVSQSPRYKVAKRGQDVALRCDPISGHVSLFWYQQALGQGPEFLTYFQNEAQLDKSGLPSDRFFAERPEGSVSTLKIQRTQQEDSAVYLCASSLRGGTSYNEQFFGPGTRLTVL.

This clonotype came up many times. The chain recombines TRBV4-1 with TRBJ2-1; possibly TRBD1 for D (5 bases). V lost 0 bases and J 7 bases, leaving 7 bases between the germline ends. The germline V gene has CDR1 MGHRA and CDR2 YSYEKL. The CDR3 is made up of 13 amino acids. This CDR3 is CASSQDRVNEQFF. CDR3 bases: TGCGCCAGCAGCCAAGACAGGGTTAATGAGCAGTTCTTC.

At least ten counts were recorded for this clonotype. The V gene is TRBV5-4, the J gene TRBJ2-1, with TRBD1 as a possible D gene (5 bases). In germline, CDR1 is SGHNT, CDR2 YYREEE (reference sequence). The V gene lost 1 base and the J gene lost 10 bases, with 12 bases spanning the gap. CDR3 length: 13 amino acids. In nucleotides, the CDR3 is TGTGCCAGCAGCTTGTTCGAAGGGGTAGAGCAGTTCTTC. It codes for CASSLFEGVEQFF.

This clonotype was observed a single time. The chain links TRBV6-6 to TRBJ2-2; D gene uncertain. V was clipped by 6 bases and J by 3 bases, with 14 bases between them. This CDR3 comprises 15 residues. Germline assignment: CDR1 MNHNY and CDR2 SVGAGI (reference sequence). CDR3 DNA sequence: TGTGCCAGCAGACCCATGCCTACAGACACCGGGGAGCTGTTTTTT. Its translation: CASRPMPTDTGELFF.

This clonotype has at least ten counts. This sequence joins TRBV12-3 or TRBV12-4 and TRBJ1-5; possible D gene TRBD1, 6 bases. Trimming stripped 6 bases from V and 0 bases from J, with 9 bases between. The CDR3 is 14 amino acids. The CDR3 DNA is TGTGCCAGCAGCACGGACAGTAGCAATCAGCCCCAGCATTTT. It encodes CASSTDSSNQPQHF.

In its sample, this clonotype was seen once. Given a much more abundant clone one base away, this may be a read error. The chain is built from TRBV12-3 or TRBV12-4 and TRBJ2-5; a possible D gene is TRBD2 (5 bases). The CDR3 is 16 amino acids. The CDR3 DNA reads TGTGCCAGCGCTAGCCAGCCTGCCCAGACGAGAGAGCCCCAGTACTTC. The encoded protein is CASASQPAQTREPQYF.

This clonotype was seen a few times. This sequence joins TRBV3-2 and TRBJ1-1; the table gives TRBD1 as D, unverified against the DNA. TRBV3-2 is noted as a pseudogene. The CDR3 consists of 17 residues. CDR3 amino acids: CASSQVDRGGWETEAFF. The CDR3 nucleotides read TGTGCCAGCAGCCAAGTGGACAGGGGAGGCTGGGAGACTGAAGCTTTCTTT.

As concerns this clonotype: A read error may account for a junction end that differs from germline. The chain recombines TRBV20-1 with TRBJ2-3, with TRBD2 matching 10 bases. The CDR3 contains 17 residues. Germline V gives CDR1 DFQATT, CDR2 SNEGSKA (reference sequence). CDR3 protein: CSAGDLAGEGSTDTQYF. In DNA form, the CDR3 reads TGCAGTGCTGGAGATCTAGCGGGAGAGGGTAGCACTGATACGCAGTATTTT.

Turning to this clonotype: At one boundary the junction diverges from the germline segment, which might be a read error. This CDR3 reads CASGLGTSGSSFFEQYF. CDR3 nucleotide sequence: TGTGCCAGCGGCTTAGGGACTAGCGGGAGCTCATTCTTCGAGCAGTACTTC. The rearrangement joins TRBV5-6 to TRBJ2-7; 14 bases agree with TRBD2. The CDR3 loop spans 17 amino acids. From germline, CDR1 is SGHDT and CDR2 YYEEEE.

This chain links TRBV13 with TRBJ2-1, with 9 bases that match TRBD2. J gave up 8 bases and V 5 bases, and 19 bases lay outside the gene matches. This CDR3 has 18 amino acids. The germline CDR1 and CDR2 sequences are PRHDT and FYEKMQ (reference sequence). CDR3 in amino acids: CASSDTQGRSGRLDEQFF. The CDR3, as DNA: TGTGCCAGCAGCGACACCCAAGGGAGGAGCGGGAGGTTGGATGAGCAGTTCTTC.

The chain couples TRBV7-9 to TRBJ2-1; D might be TRBD1 (8 bases). Germline V CDR1 and CDR2: SEHNR, FQNEAQ (reference sequence). The CDR3 loop spans 16 amino acids. The ends were cut back, 6 bases at V and 2 bases at J, with 17 bases in the middle. CDR3 coding DNA: TGTGCCAGCAGTCCAAGGACAGGGACTACCTACAATGAGCAGTTCTTC. Protein product: CASSPRTGTTYNEQFF.

A word on this clonotype: Given a much more abundant clone one base away, this may be a read error. This chain links TRBV30 with TRBJ2-6; D may match TRBD1 or TRBD2 (5 bases each). This CDR3 spans 18 amino acids. Germline-derived CDR1 and CDR2 are GTSNPN and SVGIG (reference sequence). This CDR3 reads CACSVEGYRHSGANVLTF. CDR3 sequence (DNA): TGTGCCTGTAGTGTAGAGGGGTATCGGCACTCTGGGGCCAACGTCCTGACTTTC. The full variable domain, with the rest looked up from reference TRBV30 and TRBJ2-6, is SQTIHQWPATLVQPVGSPLSLECTVEGTSNPNLYWYRQAAGRGLQLLFYSVGIGQISSEVPQNLSASRPQDRQFILSSKKLLLSDSGFYLCACSVEGYRHSGANVLTFGAGSRLTVL.

The table lists this clonotype with many counts. V is TRBV4-3 and J is TRBJ2-7, with a weak D call TRBD2 (5 bases). Deletions cut 3 bases from V and 0 bases from J, with 12 bases between. CDR3 size: 15 residues. Germline assignment: CDR1 LGHNA and CDR2 YSLEER. The CDR3 spells CASSQDRDSSYEQYF. The CDR3 DNA reads as TGCGCCAGCAGCCAGGACCGGGATAGCTCCTACGAGCAGTACTTC.

The sample holds many counts of this clonotype. CDR3 residues: CASSEQTASTDTQYF. The CDR3 DNA sequence: TGTGCCAGCAGTGAACAGACAGCTTCCACAGATACGCAGTATTTT. The rearrangement links TRBV6-1 to TRBJ2-3; weak D call: TRBD1 (5 bases). This CDR3 is 15 amino acids long. Trimming removed 2 bases at V and 2 bases at J, with 11 bases between. CDR1 is MNHNS and CDR2 is SASEGT in the germline V gene.

Turning to this clonotype: A clone one base away is much larger, so this may be a read error. V gene TRBV4-1 combines with J gene TRBJ1-5; D uncertain. Trimming removed 4 bases at V and 4 bases at J, with 17 bases between. The CDR3 totals 16 residues. Germline-derived CDR1 and CDR2 are MGHRA and YSYEKL. As DNA, the CDR3 is TGCGCCAGCAGCCGTTGGGCCCAAGGCGGGAATCAGCCCCAGCATTTT. It encodes CASSRWAQGGNQPQHF.

This clonotype was recorded many times. The chain employs TRBV7-9 and TRBJ2-3, with D possibly called TRBD1 or TRBD2 (5 bases each). Trimming pared 3 bases from V and 4 bases from J, leaving 14 bases between. The V gene's germline CDR1 is SEHNR and CDR2 FQNEAQ (reference sequence). The CDR3 is 15 amino acids. Here the CDR3 reads CASSLGEWTADTQYF. The CDR3 DNA follows: TGTGCCAGCAGCTTGGGGGAGTGGACCGCAGATACGCAGTATTTT.

Comments on this clonotype: A much larger clone lies one base from this, so it may be a read error. The chain carries TRBV7-9 and TRBJ2-7; D assignment may be TRBD1 or TRBD2 (5 bases each). CDR1 SEHNR and CDR2 FQNEAQ come from the germline V gene (reference sequence). The CDR3 covers 13 residues. Trimming left V 1 base short and J 8 bases short, with 12 bases between. The chain's CDR3 is CASSLGDRYKQYF. The DNA of the CDR3 is TGTGCCAGCAGCTTAGGGGACCGTTACAAGCAGTACTTC.

In this sample, this clonotype turned up a few times. The chain uses TRBV20-1 and TRBJ2-3; TRBD2 aligns across 12 bases. The V and J ends lost 5 bases and 0 bases, in that order; junction bases with no gene match: 9. The CDR3 extends over 17 amino acids. Germline lookup yields CDR1 DFQATT and CDR2 SNEGSKA (reference sequence). CDR3 in amino acids: CSAWTSGETGSTDTQYF. CDR3 nucleotides: TGCAGTGCTTGGACTAGCGGGGAAACGGGTAGCACAGATACGCAGTATTTT.

The chain combines TRBV27 with TRBJ2-5; 7 bases match TRBD2. V trimming: 5 bases; J trimming: 5 bases; junction bases outside the gene matches: 11. This CDR3 comprises 15 residues. Germline CDR1 and CDR2: MNHEY and SMNVEV (reference sequence). In DNA form, the CDR3 reads TGTGCCAGCAGTACCAGCGGGTGGGGAGGGGAGACCCAGTACTTC. Translated, it gives CASSTSGWGGETQYF.

This clonotype was counted only a few times. The chain is built from TRBV20-1 and TRBJ1-4, with D uncertain. CDR1 and CDR2 from the germline V gene are DFQATT and SNEGSKA (reference sequence). V gave up 1 base and J gave up 1 base, with 7 bases separating them. The CDR3 runs to 14 residues. CDR3 DNA sequence: TGCAGTGCTAGAGTAGGGTTAACTAATGAAAAACTGTTTTTT. It encodes CSARVGLTNEKLFF.